This T cell receptor beta chain was observed in a study of T cell changes during pregnancy in multiple sclerosis. There are 18 residues in the CDR3. Clones were sequenced by immunoSEQ multiplex PCR, and TCRdb holds only the in-frame ones, with some missing. The sample has over 40,000 clones, approximately 92% seen once. Only a few counts were recorded for this clone. Sequencing was performed on peripheral blood, taken in the third trimester of pregnancy. This chain connects TRBV7-5 to TRBJ1-5. TRBV7-5 is shown as a pseudogene. The receptor's source is a female donor with multiple sclerosis, enrolled in a pregnancy study. CDR3 amino acids: CARSESTKGGASNQPQHF. The CDR3, as DNA: TGTGCCAGAAGCGAATCAACAAAAGGAGGGGCCAGCAATCAGCCCCAGCATTTT.